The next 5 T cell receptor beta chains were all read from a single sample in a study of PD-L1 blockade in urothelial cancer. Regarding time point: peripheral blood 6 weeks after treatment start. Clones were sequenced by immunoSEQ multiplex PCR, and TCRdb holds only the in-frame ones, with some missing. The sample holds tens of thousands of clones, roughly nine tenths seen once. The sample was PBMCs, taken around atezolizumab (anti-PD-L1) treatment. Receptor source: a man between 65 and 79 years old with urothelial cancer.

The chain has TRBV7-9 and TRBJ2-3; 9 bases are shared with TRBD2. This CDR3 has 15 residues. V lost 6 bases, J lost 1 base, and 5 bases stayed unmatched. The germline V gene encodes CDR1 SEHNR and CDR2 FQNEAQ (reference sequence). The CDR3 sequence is CASSSTSGGTDTQYF. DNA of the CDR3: TGTGCCAGCAGTTCGACTAGCGGAGGCACAGATACGCAGTATTTT.

The CDR3 DNA reads TGTGCCAGCAGCTCGGGGGATCTAGCTTTCTTT. Translating gives CASSSGDLAFF. The rearrangement uses TRBV5-4 and TRBJ1-1; perhaps TRBD1 as D (5 bases). The length of the CDR3 is 11 residues. The ends were cut back, 3 bases at V and 10 bases at J, with 10 bases in the middle. The germline CDR1 and CDR2 sequences are SGHNT and YYREEE (reference sequence).

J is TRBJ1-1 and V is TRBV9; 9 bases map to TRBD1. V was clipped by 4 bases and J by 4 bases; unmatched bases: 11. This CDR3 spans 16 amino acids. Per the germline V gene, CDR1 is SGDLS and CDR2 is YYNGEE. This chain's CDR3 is CASSPRRDRDPTEAFF. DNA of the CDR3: TGTGCCAGCAGCCCTCGCCGGGACAGGGATCCCACTGAAGCTTTCTTT.

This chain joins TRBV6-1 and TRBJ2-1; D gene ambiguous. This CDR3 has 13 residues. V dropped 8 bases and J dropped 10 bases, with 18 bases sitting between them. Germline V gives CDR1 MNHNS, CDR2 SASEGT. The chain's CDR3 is CASRVFGPEEQFF. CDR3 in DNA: TGTGCCAGCCGGGTTTTCGGTCCGGAAGAGCAGTTCTTC.

Here the CDR3 DNA reads TGTGCCAGCAGTTTTCCCCGACAGGATAATCAGCCCCAGCATTTT. This translates into CASSFPRQDNQPQHF. The gene calls are TRBV28 and TRBJ1-5, with D tentatively TRBD1 (6 bases). The V end lost 3 bases, the J end lost 4 bases, and 13 bases lay between the germline ends. This CDR3 comprises 15 residues. Germline CDR1 and CDR2: MDHEN and SYDVKM.